The T cell receptor (beta chain) described here comes from a study of beta chain features in type 1 diabetes. Study-level findings and limits: The naive, central memory and Treg TCRB repertoires looked more alike in patients than they did in healthy donors. When VDJ junctions were examined, type 1 diabetes patients showed fewer insertions and more deletions.

Per donor, one heparinised blood draw averaged roughly 110 mL. Sorting that relied on CD45RO/CCR7/CD25/CD127/CD95/CD27 yielded CD4+ naive, central memory, regulatory and stem cell-like memory cells. Investigators reverse transcribed all isolated RNA, so they sequenced expressed TCRB transcripts. Clones were read by immunoSEQ multiplex PCR, and TCRdb kept only the in-frame ones, dropping some. Of about 620,000 clones in the sample, roughly 15% were seen once. Germline V gene sequence: CDR1 LGHNA, CDR2 YSLEER. There are 14 residues in the CDR3. V dropped 1 base and J dropped 3 bases, with 10 bases sitting between them. This clone was picked up a small number of times. Antigen: not known.

The sequence was obtained from a man between 18 and 29 years old in good health. The specimen was naive CD4+ T cells from blood. The rearrangement joins TRBV4-3 to TRBJ2-7; D gene ambiguous. CDR3 sequence reads: CASSQGSDSYEQYF. The CDR3 DNA reads TGCGCCAGCAGCCAAGGTTCCGATAGCTACGAGCAGTACTTC.